Reported below is one T cell receptor (beta chain). The PCR used 60 Vbeta and 13 Jbeta primers. Generated by immunoSEQ multiplex PCR, the TCRdb table keeps only in-frame clones and is missing some. The sample lists under 200,000 clones; about 63% were seen once. CDR1 and CDR2 from the germline V gene are SGHDT and YYEEEE. The junction had 7 bases not matched to a gene; V was cut back by 4 bases and J by 8 bases. The CDR3 runs to 14 residues. This entry comes from a study of cytomegalovirus exposure and HLA in healthy donors. V is TRBV5-6 and J is TRBJ1-4, with TRBD1 matching over 8 bases. The source of this sequence is a middle-aged woman in good health and CMV-seropositive. The sequencing sample was made of PBMCs. The CDR3 sequence: CASSRQGAGEKLFF. CDR3 in DNA: TGTGCCAGCAGCCGGCAGGGGGCCGGGGAAAAACTGTTTTTT.